This TCR beta chain was identified during a study of metastatic and nonmetastatic thyroid tumors. Study-level background: Samples came from malignant and benign thyroid patients, and repertoires were compared across blood and tumor or nodule tissue.

How the authors handled the data: A distant-metastasis classifier for papillary thyroid cancer was built using CDR3 differences across clinicopathological groups. Through MiXCR, TCRdb re-clonotyped the PCR reads. The V and J calls shown here were made by TCRdb, not taken from the authors' results. Of some 38,000 clones listed, roughly 45% are singletons. Note on this clone: One end of the junction is discordant with germline, which a read error may explain.

All patients were treatment-naive before thyroid surgery. The source of this sequence is a male donor with papillary thyroid cancer or a benign thyroid nodule (not recorded which). Some clones in this sample may be carry-over from other donors' samples. The specimen was tumor tissue.

In nucleotides, the CDR3 is TGTGCCAACAGCGCGGACTGGGGCAGGGGGAACGAGCAGTACTTC. It codes for CANSADWGRGNEQYF. The chain links TRBV7-6 to TRBJ2-7, with 7 bases identical to TRBD1. Per germline, CDR1 SGHVS and CDR2 FNYEAQ. The CDR3 length is 15 residues. Drawing the rest from reference TRBV7-6 and TRBJ2-7, the complete variable domain is GAGVSQSPRYKVTKRGQDVALRCDPISGHVSLYWYRQALGQGPEFLTYFNYEAQQDKSGLPNDRFSAERPEGSISTLTIQRTEQRDSAMYRCANSADWGRGNEQYFGPGTRLTVT.